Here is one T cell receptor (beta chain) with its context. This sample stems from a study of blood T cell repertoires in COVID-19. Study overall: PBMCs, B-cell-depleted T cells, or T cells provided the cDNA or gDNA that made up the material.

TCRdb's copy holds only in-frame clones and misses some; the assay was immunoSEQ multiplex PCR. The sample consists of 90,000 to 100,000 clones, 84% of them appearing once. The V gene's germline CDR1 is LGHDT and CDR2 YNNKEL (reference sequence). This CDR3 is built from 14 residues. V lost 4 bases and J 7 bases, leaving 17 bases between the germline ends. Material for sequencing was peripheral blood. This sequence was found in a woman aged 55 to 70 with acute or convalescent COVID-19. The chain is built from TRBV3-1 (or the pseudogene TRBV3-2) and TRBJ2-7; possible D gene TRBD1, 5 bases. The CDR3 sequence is CASSPAQGSGEQYF. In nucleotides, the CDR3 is TGTGCCAGCAGCCCGGCCCAGGGATCCGGGGAGCAGTACTTC.